This T cell receptor (beta chain) was recovered during a study of blood T cells in healthy people across ages. Study-level points and caveats: PBMCs went unsorted, and a conclusive naive versus antigen-experienced comparison was therefore prevented. Donor CMV status was unknown, possibly confounding expanded clonotype changes.

In regard to this clonotype: The antigen remains undetermined.

The CDR3 runs 19 residues. Trimming at V came to 11 bases and at J to 11 bases, leaving 32 bases not matched to a gene. The germline CDR1 and CDR2 sequences are MNHNS and SASEGT. A second PCR, run for about 6 to 11 cycles, used a sample-barcoded 5' primer plus a J-beta primer mix. The template-switch adaptor, which had 12 random nucleotides, put a tag on each cDNA molecule. From the 5' RACE reads, TCRdb called clonotypes with MiXCR, one entry per CDR3 protein. Found here are more than 1.4 million distinct CDR3 sequences, around two fifths of them singletons; the top ten hold 7.9%. Sequencing was carried out using blood. V and J are TRBV6-1 and TRBJ2-5; 10 bases are shared with TRBD2. The TCR comes from a woman in her late teens or twenties in good health. The DNA for the CDR3 is TGTGCCGCCGCATTTCCCAGGGGGATCAGCGGGGGGGCCATGGATGAGCAGTACTTC. It encodes CAAAFPRGISGGAMDEQYF.